Listed here are 25 T cell receptor beta chains from one sample, sequenced in a study of shared clonotypes between healthy human individuals. Method: immunoSEQ multiplex PCR; TCRdb's copy keeps in-frame clones and lacks some. This sample has about 2.4 million clones, with 80% to 95% found just once. The sequencing input was naive CD4+ T cells from PBMCs. The subset was: CD45RA+ positively selected. The receptors stem from a man younger than 35 in good health. Some clones in this sample may be carry-over from other donors' samples.

The gene calls are TRBV7-2 and TRBJ2-7; 10 positions match TRBD1. The germline V gene has CDR1 SGHTA and CDR2 FQGNSA. CDR3 size: 15 residues. V was clipped by 5 bases and J by 7 bases; unmatched bases: 11. The CDR3 spells CASSLRAGTGVEQYF. Written as DNA, the CDR3 is TGTGCCAGCAGCCTACGAGCCGGGACAGGGGTTGAGCAGTACTTC. Full variable domain (missing parts from reference TRBV7-2 and TRBJ2-7): GAGVSQSPSNKVTEKGKDVELRCDPISGHTALYWYRQSLGQGLEFLIYFQGNSAPDKSGLPSDRFSAERTGGSVSTLTIQRTQQEDSAVYLCASSLRAGTGVEQYFGPGTRLTVT.

This rearrangement joins TRBV6-1 to TRBJ2-5, with D possibly TRBD2 on 5 matching bases. This CDR3 is 16 amino acids long. The germline V gene has CDR1 MNHNS and CDR2 SASEGT. Trimming left V 4 bases short and J 2 bases short, with 17 bases between. CDR3 sequence: CASSGWSGGGQETQYF. The CDR3 DNA is TGTGCCAGCAGTGGATGGAGCGGAGGAGGACAAGAGACCCAGTACTTC.

Concerning this clone: Other DNA variants within this sample encode the same CDR3. V and J are TRBV7-2 and TRBJ2-5, with 9 bases matching TRBD2. This CDR3 has 14 amino acids. Trimming removed 1 base from V and 5 bases from J; junction bases left unmatched: 2. CDR1 SGHTA and CDR2 FQGNSA come from the germline V gene. CDR3 DNA: TGTGCCAGCAGCTTAGGGACTAGCGTGGAGACCCAGTACTTC. Protein: CASSLGTSVETQYF. Full variable domain (remainder filled in from reference TRBV7-2 and TRBJ2-5): GAGVSQSPSNKVTEKGKDVELRCDPISGHTALYWYRQSLGQGLEFLIYFQGNSAPDKSGLPSDRFSAERTGGSVSTLTIQRTQQEDSAVYLCASSLGTSVETQYFGPGTRLLVL.

The chain recombines TRBV7-2 with TRBJ2-1; D is undetermined. The CDR3 sequence is 12 residues long. Germline CDR1 is SGHTA and CDR2 is FQGNSA. The germline V and J ends were trimmed by 4 bases and 7 bases, with 8 bases remaining between them. Written as DNA, the CDR3 is TGTGCCAGCAGCTCCCCCGGTAATGAGCAGTTCTTC. Translation: CASSSPGNEQFF.

The CDR3 DNA sequence: TGCGCCAGCAGTCGTAAACTAGCGGAGAACCCCTACGAGCAGTACTTC. Amino acids: CASSRKLAENPYEQYF. The rearrangement links TRBV4-1 to TRBJ2-7; 8 bases map to TRBD2. The CDR3 sequence is 16 residues long. Germline CDR1 MGHRA, CDR2 YSYEKL. The trim removed 6 bases at V and 2 bases at J, leaving 12 bases unmatched.

This chain links TRBV7-3 with TRBJ2-3; 7 bases match TRBD2. V trimming: 1 base; J trimming: 2 bases; junction bases outside the gene matches: 6. From germline, CDR1 is SGHTA and CDR2 FQGTGA. The CDR3 totals 16 residues. The CDR3 loop reads CASSLRGAGATDTQYF. CDR3 coding DNA: TGTGCCAGCAGCTTAAGAGGGGCGGGAGCCACAGATACGCAGTATTTT.

This chain uses TRBV6-5 with TRBJ1-2; D unclear. The CDR3 contains 13 residues. Germline CDR1 and CDR2: MNHEY and SVGAGI. The V end was cut by 5 bases, the J end by 7 bases, with 14 bases between. CDR3 protein: CASSASGVPGYTF. The CDR3 DNA reads as TGTGCCAGCAGTGCTAGTGGTGTACCTGGCTACACCTTC.

This chain joins TRBV6-5 and TRBJ2-3, with D uncertain. The germline V gene encodes CDR1 MNHEY and CDR2 SVGAGI. The CDR3 has 14 residues. V gave up 7 bases and J gave up 2 bases, with 13 bases separating them. The chain's CDR3 is CASMRMLATDTQYF. The CDR3 nucleotides read TGTGCCAGCATGCGAATGCTCGCCACAGATACGCAGTATTTT.

This chain uses TRBV19 with TRBJ2-2; 14 positions match TRBD2. Germline V gene sequence: CDR1 LNHDA, CDR2 SQIVND (reference sequence). The CDR3 consists of 17 residues. Trimming took 5 bases from V and 3 from J; bases not matched to a gene: 5. CDR3 sequence reads: CASSATSGRGYTGELFF. The CDR3 DNA reads as TGTGCCAGTAGTGCGACTAGCGGGAGGGGATACACCGGGGAGCTGTTTTTT.

This clone occurred once. This sample includes further DNA sequences coding for the same CDR3. The chain joins TRBV6-5 to TRBJ2-7; no reliable D call. The CDR3 runs 13 residues. V was trimmed by 2 bases and J by 0 bases, leaving 5 bases between them. Germline V gene sequence: CDR1 MNHEY, CDR2 SVGAGI. The CDR3 region has the DNA TGTGCCAGCAGTTACCAGCGCTCCTACGAGCAGTACTTC. It specifies CASSYQRSYEQYF.

The chain is built from TRBV5-1 and TRBJ2-1; 11 nucleotides align to TRBD2. The V gene's germline CDR1 is SGHRS and CDR2 YFSETQ. Trimming removed 2 bases from V and 6 bases from J; junction bases left unmatched: 7. The CDR3 has 16 residues. CDR3 nucleotide sequence: TGCGCCAGCAGCTTACACAGACTAGCGGGGACCAATGAGCAGTTCTTC. Translation: CASSLHRLAGTNEQFF.

This chain links TRBV5-1 with TRBJ2-7; a weak D match, TRBD1 (5 bases). V lost 0 bases, J lost 1 base, and 11 bases lay in between. Germline V gene lookup returns CDR1 SGHRS and CDR2 YFSETQ. This CDR3 is built from 15 residues. In DNA form, the CDR3 reads TGCGCCAGCAGCTTGGAGGGGTTTGTATCCTACGAGCAGTACTTC. Protein: CASSLEGFVSYEQYF.

The chain couples TRBV6-1 to TRBJ2-7; perhaps TRBD1 as D (5 bases). With 6 bases removed from V and 6 bases from J, the gap between germline ends came to 9 bases. The CDR3 loop spans 11 amino acids. Germline V CDR1 and CDR2: MNHNS, SASEGT. The CDR3 sequence is CASSQGSEQYF. In DNA form, the CDR3 reads TGTGCCAGCAGCCAGGGTAGCGAGCAGTACTTC.

V gene TRBV20-1 combines with J gene TRBJ2-5; unclear D gene. The length of the CDR3 is 11 residues. Trimming cost V 2 bases and J 5 bases, with 6 bases left between them. CDR1 and CDR2 from the germline V gene are DFQATT and SNEGSKA (reference sequence). CDR3 coding DNA: TGCAGTGCTAGATGGCTCGAGACCCAGTACTTC. Amino acids: CSARWLETQYF.

The rearrangement joins TRBV5-1 to TRBJ2-7, with 8 bases identical to TRBD1. The CDR3 is 14 amino acids. Per germline, CDR1 SGHRS and CDR2 YFSETQ. V gave up 3 bases and J gave up 6 bases; unmatched junction bases: 8. The CDR3 coding sequence is TGCGCCAGCAGCTGGGGACAGGAAGGGGGCGAGCAGTACTTC. Protein product: CASSWGQEGGEQYF. Using reference TRBV5-1 and TRBJ2-7 for the parts outside the CDR3, the full variable domain is KAGVTQTPRYLIKTRGQQVTLSCSPISGHRSVSWYQQTPGQGLQFLFEYFSETQRNKGNFPGRFSGRQFSNSRSEMNVSTLELGDSALYLCASSWGQEGGEQYFGPGTRLTVT.

A remark on this clone: Other DNA variants within this sample encode the same CDR3. The gene calls are TRBV7-6 and TRBJ2-1; 7 positions agree with TRBD2. V shed 3 bases, J shed 3 bases, and the junction held 5 bases outside the gene matches. In germline, CDR1 is SGHVS, CDR2 FNYEAQ. This CDR3 spans 15 amino acids. CDR3 DNA sequence: TGTGCCAGCAGCTTTGGCCTAGCGGTCTACAATGAGCAGTTCTTC. It yields the protein CASSFGLAVYNEQFF.

The chain employs TRBV11-2 and TRBJ2-2, with TRBD2 matching 10 bases. Germline V gene lookup returns CDR1 SGHAT and CDR2 FQNNGV. Germline trimming cut 5 bases from V and 3 bases from J; bases unmatched to any gene: 9. CDR3 length: 17 amino acids. CDR3 nucleotides: TGTGCCAGCAGCCGGCTAGCGGGAGCAGTCCACACCGGGGAGCTGTTTTTT. It yields the protein CASSRLAGAVHTGELFF.

The V call is TRBV2, the J call TRBJ1-3, with unresolved D. V lost 4 bases, J lost 1 base, and 11 bases lay in between. Per germline, CDR1 SNHLY and CDR2 FYNNEI. The CDR3 runs to 15 residues. CDR3 sequence reads: CASSGPRVSGNTIYF. The CDR3 coding sequence is TGTGCCAGCAGTGGTCCTAGGGTGTCTGGAAACACCATATATTTT.

CDR3 DNA: TGTGCCAGCAGCTTGCCGCCTAGCGGGAGGATCCAAGAGACCCAGTACTTC. This gives the protein CASSLPPSGRIQETQYF. This chain uses TRBV5-4 with TRBJ2-5; 11 bases align to TRBD2. J lost 1 base, V lost 1 base, and 6 bases had no gene match. CDR1 and CDR2 from the germline V gene are SGHNT and YYREEE (reference sequence). The CDR3 is made up of 17 amino acids. The variable domain in full, completed from reference TRBV5-4 and TRBJ2-5, reads ETGVTQSPTHLIKTRGQQVTLRCSSQSGHNTVSWYQQALGQGPQFIFQYYREEENGRGNFPPRFSGLQFPNYSSELNVNALELDDSALYLCASSLPPSGRIQETQYFGPGTRLLVL.

This chain joins TRBV2 and TRBJ1-3; no clear D gene. CDR1 and CDR2 from the germline V gene are SNHLY and FYNNEI. V lost 7 bases, J lost 4 bases, and 14 bases lay in between. This CDR3 has 14 amino acids. This chain's CDR3 is CASTGAGHGNTIYF. The CDR3 bases are TGTGCCAGCACAGGCGCGGGTCACGGAAACACCATATATTTT.

The genes are TRBV6-6 and TRBJ1-1; D unresolved. Germline CDR1 reads MNHNY; CDR2 reads SVGAGI (reference sequence). The length of the CDR3 is 12 residues. V lost 0 bases, J lost 14 bases, and 13 bases lay in between. Written as DNA, the CDR3 is TGTGCCAGCAGTTACTCGATTGGCTTCGGGTTCTTT. It encodes CASSYSIGFGFF.

The chain recombines TRBV27 with TRBJ2-1; 7 nucleotides align to TRBD2. V lost 6 bases, J lost 0 bases, and 8 bases stayed unmatched. The CDR3 runs to 16 residues. In germline, CDR1 is MNHEY, CDR2 SMNVEV (reference sequence). DNA of the CDR3: TGTGCCAGCAGATTCACAGCGGGAAGCTCCTACAATGAGCAGTTCTTC. This codes for CASRFTAGSSYNEQFF.

This rearrangement joins TRBV6-1 to TRBJ2-7; TRBD2 matches 9 bases. The CDR3 extends over 14 amino acids. Trimming at V came to 7 bases and at J to 1 base, leaving 5 bases not matched to a gene. Germline loops: CDR1 MNHNS, CDR2 SASEGT. CDR3 sequence reads: CASTLTSGSYEQYF. In nucleotides, the CDR3 is TGTGCCAGCACACTCACTAGCGGGTCCTACGAGCAGTACTTC.

Only a few counts were recorded for this clone. The chain joins TRBV9 to TRBJ2-3, with D unresolved. Germline V gives CDR1 SGDLS, CDR2 YYNGEE. The length of the CDR3 is 16 residues. V dropped 1 base and J dropped 5 bases, with 17 bases sitting between them. CDR3 in DNA: TGTGCCAGCAGCGTAACCACGAACCTACCGGTAGATACGCAGTATTTT. Encoded protein: CASSVTTNLPVDTQYF.

Notes on this clone: Different DNA sequences within this sample yield the same CDR3. V usage is TRBV28 and J usage is TRBJ2-7; TRBD1 is a possible D gene (7 bases). Germline assignment: CDR1 MDHEN and CDR2 SYDVKM. Trimming cost V 5 bases and J 1 base, with 12 bases left between them. CDR3 length: 14 amino acids. CDR3 protein: CASSLQGGSYEQYF. In nucleotides, the CDR3 is TGTGCCAGCAGTCTCCAGGGGGGATCCTACGAGCAGTACTTC.